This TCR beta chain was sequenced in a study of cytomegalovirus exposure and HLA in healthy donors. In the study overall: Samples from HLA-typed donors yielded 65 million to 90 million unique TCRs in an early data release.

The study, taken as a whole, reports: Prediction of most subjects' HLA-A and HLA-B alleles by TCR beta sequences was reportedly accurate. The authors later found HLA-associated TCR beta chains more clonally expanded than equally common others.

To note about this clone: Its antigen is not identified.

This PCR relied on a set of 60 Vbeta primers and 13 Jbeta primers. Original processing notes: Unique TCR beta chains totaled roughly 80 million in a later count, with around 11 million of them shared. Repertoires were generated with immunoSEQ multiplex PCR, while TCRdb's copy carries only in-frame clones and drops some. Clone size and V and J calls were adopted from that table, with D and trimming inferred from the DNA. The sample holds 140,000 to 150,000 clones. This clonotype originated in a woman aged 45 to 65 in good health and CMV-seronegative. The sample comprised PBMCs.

For the CDR3, the DNA is TGCGCGCCCCCGGGACAGGGCGGTCCGCCCCAGCATTTT. Amino acids: CAPPGQGGPPQHF. V is TRBV5-1 and J is TRBJ1-5, with 9 bases identical to TRBD1. There are 13 residues in the CDR3. In germline, CDR1 is SGHRS, CDR2 YFSETQ.